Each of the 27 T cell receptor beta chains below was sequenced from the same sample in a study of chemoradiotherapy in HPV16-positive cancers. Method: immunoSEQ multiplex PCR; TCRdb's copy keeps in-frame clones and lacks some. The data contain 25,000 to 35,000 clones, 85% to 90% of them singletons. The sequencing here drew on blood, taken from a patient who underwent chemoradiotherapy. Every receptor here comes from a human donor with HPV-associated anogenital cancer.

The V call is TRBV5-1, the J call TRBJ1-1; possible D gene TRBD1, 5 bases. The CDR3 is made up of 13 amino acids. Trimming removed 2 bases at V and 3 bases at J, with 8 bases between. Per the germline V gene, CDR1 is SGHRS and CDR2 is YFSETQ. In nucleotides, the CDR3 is TGCGCCAGCAGCTTACAAGGGGACACTGAAGCTTTCTTT. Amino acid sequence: CASSLQGDTEAFF.

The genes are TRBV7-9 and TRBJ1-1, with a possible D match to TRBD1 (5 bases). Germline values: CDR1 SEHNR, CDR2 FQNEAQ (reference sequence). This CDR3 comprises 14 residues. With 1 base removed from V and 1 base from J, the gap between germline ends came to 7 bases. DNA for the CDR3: TGTGCCAGCAGCTTAGTGCAGGGGAACACTGAAGCTTTCTTT. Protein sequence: CASSLVQGNTEAFF. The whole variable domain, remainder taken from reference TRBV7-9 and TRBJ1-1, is DTGVSQNPRHKITKRGQNVTFRCDPISEHNRLYWYRQTLGQGPEFLTYFQNEAQLEKSRLLSDRFSAERPKGSFSTLEIQRTEQGDSAMYLCASSLVQGNTEAFFGQGTRLTVV.

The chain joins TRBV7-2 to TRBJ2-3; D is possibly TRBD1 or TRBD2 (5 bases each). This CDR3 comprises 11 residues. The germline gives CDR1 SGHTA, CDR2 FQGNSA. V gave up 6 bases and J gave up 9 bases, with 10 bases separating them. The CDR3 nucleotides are TGTGCCAGCAGTACCAGGGACACGCAGTATTTT. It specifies CASSTRDTQYF.

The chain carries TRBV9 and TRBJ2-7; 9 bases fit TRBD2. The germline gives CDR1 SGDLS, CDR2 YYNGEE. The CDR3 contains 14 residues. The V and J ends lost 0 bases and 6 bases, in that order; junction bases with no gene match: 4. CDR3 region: CASSVEGLAFEQYF. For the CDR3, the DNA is TGTGCCAGCAGCGTAGAGGGACTAGCATTCGAGCAGTACTTC.

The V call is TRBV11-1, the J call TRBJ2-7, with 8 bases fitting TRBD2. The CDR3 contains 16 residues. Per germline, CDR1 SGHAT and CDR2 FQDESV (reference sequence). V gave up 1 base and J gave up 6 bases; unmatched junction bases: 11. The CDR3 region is CASSLGLAGNYVEQYF. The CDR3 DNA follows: TGTGCCAGCAGCTTAGGGCTAGCGGGCAACTACGTCGAGCAGTACTTC.

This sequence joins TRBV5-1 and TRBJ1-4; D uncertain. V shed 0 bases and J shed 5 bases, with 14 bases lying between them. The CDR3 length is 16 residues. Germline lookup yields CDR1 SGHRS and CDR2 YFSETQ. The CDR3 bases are TGCGCCAGCAGCTTGGAATTGGGGTGGGGAAATGAAAAACTGTTTTTT. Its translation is CASSLELGWGNEKLFF.

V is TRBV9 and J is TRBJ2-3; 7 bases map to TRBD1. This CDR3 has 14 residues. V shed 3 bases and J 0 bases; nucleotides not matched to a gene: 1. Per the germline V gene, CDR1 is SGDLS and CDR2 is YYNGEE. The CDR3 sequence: CASSAGQSTDTQYF. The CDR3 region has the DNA TGTGCCAGCAGCGCGGGACAGAGCACAGATACGCAGTATTTT.

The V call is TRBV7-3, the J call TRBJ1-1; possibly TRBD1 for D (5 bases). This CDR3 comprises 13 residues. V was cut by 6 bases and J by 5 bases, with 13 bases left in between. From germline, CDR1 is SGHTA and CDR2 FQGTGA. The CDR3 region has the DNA TGTGCCAGCAGACAAGGGGAATGGACTGAAGCTTTCTTT. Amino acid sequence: CASRQGEWTEAFF.

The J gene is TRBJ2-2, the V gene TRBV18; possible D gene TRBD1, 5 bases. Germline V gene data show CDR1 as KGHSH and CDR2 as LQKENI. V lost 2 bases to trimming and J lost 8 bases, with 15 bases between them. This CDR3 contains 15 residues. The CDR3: CASSPKGSSPGELFF. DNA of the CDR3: TGTGCCAGCTCACCAAAGGGGTCATCACCGGGGGAGCTGTTTTTT.

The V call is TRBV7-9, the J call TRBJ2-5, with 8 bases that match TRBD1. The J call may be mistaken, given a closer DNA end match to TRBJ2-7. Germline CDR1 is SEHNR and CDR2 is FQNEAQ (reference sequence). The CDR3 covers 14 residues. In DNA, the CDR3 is TGTGCCAGCAGCTTAGGAGAGACAGGGGACGAGCAGTACTTC. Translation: CASSLGETGDEQYF.

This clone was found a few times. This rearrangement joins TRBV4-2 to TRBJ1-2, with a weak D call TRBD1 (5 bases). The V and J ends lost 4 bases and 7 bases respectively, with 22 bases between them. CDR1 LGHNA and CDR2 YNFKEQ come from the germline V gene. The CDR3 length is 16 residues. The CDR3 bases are TGTGCCAGCAGCCCAGGAATGAGGGCGGGGGAAGGTGGCTACACCTTC. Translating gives CASSPGMRAGEGGYTF.

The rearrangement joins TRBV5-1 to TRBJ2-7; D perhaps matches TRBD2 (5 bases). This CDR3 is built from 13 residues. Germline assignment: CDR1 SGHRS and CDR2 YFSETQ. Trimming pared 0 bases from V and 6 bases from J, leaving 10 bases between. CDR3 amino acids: CASSLGTEGEQYF. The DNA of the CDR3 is TGCGCCAGCAGCTTGGGTACCGAGGGCGAGCAGTACTTC. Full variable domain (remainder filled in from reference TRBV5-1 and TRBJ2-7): KAGVTQTPRYLIKTRGQQVTLSCSPISGHRSVSWYQQTPGQGLQFLFEYFSETQRNKGNFPGRFSGRQFSNSRSEMNVSTLELGDSALYLCASSLGTEGEQYFGPGTRLTVT.

CDR3 amino acids: CASSLGDGTEAFF. Here the CDR3 DNA reads TGTGCCAGTAGCTTAGGTGACGGGACTGAAGCTTTCTTT. The J gene is TRBJ1-1, the V gene TRBV19; D remains unclear. Trimming left V 6 bases short and J 5 bases short, with 13 bases between. The CDR3 spans 13 residues. CDR1 is LNHDA and CDR2 is SQIVND in the germline V gene (reference sequence).

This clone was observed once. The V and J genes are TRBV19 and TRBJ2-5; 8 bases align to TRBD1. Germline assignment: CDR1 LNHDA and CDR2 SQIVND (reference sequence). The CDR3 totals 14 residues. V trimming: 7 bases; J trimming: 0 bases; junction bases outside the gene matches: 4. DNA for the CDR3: TGTGCCAGTAAAGCAGGGGGCGACCAAGAGACCCAGTACTTC. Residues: CASKAGGDQETQYF.

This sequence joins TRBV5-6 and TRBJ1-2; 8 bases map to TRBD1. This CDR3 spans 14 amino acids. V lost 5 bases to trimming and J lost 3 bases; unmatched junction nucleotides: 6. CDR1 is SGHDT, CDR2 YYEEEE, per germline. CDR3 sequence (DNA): TGTGCCAGCAGGTGGACAGGGTACGACTATGGCTACACCTTC. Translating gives CASRWTGYDYGYTF.

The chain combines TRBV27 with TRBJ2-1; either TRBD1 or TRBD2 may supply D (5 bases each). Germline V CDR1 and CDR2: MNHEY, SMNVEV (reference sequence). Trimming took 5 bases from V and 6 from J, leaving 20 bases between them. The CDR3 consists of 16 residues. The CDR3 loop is CASSNRGDRPFNEQFF. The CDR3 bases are TGTGCCAGCAGTAATAGAGGGGATCGCCCTTTCAATGAGCAGTTCTTC.

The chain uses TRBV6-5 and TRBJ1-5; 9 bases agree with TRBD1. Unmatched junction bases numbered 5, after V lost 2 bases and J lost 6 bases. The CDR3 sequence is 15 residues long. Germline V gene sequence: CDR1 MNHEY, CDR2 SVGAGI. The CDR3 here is CASSYTGGDGQPQHF. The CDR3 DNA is TGTGCCAGCAGTTACACAGGGGGCGATGGTCAGCCCCAGCATTTT.

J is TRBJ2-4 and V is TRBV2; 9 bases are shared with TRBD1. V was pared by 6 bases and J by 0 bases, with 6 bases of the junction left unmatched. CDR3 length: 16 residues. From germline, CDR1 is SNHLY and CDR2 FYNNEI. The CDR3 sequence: CASRRDRVGAKNIQYF. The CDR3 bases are TGTGCCAGCAGGAGGGACAGGGTAGGAGCCAAAAACATTCAGTACTTC.

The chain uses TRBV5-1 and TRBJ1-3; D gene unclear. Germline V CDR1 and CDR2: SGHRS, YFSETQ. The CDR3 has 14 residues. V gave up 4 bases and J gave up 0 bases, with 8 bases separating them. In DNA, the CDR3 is TGCGCCAGCAGCGGCCCCTACTCTGGAAACACCATATATTTT. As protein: CASSGPYSGNTIYF.

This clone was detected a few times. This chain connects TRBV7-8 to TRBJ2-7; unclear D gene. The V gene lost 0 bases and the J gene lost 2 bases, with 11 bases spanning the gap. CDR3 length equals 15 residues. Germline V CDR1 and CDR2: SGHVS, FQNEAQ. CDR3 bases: TGTGCCAGCAGCTTAGCCGCGACTCGAACCTACGAGCAGTACTTC. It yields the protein CASSLAATRTYEQYF.

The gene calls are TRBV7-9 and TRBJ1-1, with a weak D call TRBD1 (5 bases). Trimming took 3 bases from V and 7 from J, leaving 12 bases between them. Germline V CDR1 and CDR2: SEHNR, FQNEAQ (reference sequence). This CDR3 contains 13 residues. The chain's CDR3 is CASSFGASGEAFF. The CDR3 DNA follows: TGTGCCAGCAGCTTCGGGGCTTCGGGTGAAGCTTTCTTT.

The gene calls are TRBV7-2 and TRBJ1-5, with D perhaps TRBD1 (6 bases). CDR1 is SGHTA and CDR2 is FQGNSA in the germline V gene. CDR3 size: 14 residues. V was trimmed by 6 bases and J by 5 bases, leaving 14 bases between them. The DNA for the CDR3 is TGTGCCAGCAGTCCACAGGGTTCCCATCAGCCCCAGCATTTT. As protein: CASSPQGSHQPQHF.

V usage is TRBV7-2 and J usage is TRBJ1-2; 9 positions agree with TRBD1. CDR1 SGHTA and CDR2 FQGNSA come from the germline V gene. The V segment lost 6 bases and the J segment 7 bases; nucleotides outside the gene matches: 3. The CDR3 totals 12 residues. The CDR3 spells CASSRTGAGYTF. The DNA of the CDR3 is TGTGCCAGCAGTCGGACAGGGGCTGGCTACACCTTC.

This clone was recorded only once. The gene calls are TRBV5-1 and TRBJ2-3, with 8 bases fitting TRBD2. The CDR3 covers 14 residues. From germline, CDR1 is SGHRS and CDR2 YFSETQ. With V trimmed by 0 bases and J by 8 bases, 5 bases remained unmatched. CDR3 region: CASSLAGTSGTQYF. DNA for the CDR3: TGCGCCAGCAGCTTGGCAGGGACTAGTGGTACGCAGTATTTT.

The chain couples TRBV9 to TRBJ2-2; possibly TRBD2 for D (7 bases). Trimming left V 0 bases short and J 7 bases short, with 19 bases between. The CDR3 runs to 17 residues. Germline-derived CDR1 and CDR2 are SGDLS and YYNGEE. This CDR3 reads CASSVVAAGAHNGELFF. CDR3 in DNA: TGTGCCAGCAGCGTAGTGGCGGCGGGGGCGCATAACGGGGAGCTGTTTTTT.

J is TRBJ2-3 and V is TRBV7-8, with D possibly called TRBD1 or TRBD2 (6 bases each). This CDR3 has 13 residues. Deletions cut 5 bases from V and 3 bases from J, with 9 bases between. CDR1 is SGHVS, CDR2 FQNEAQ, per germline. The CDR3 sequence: CASSGGTTDTQYF. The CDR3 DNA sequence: TGTGCCAGCAGCGGCGGGACAACAGATACGCAGTATTTT.

The CDR3, as DNA: TGTGCCAGCAGCCCGGCGTCCCGAGGAGAAAAACTGTTTTTT. Translation gives CASSPASRGEKLFF. The chain links TRBV6-5 to TRBJ1-4; the D is unclear. The CDR3 loop spans 14 amino acids. Deletions cut 6 bases from V and 8 bases from J, with 16 bases between. Germline CDR1 is MNHEY and CDR2 is SVGAGI.